One sample yielded the 32 T cell receptor beta chains listed below, sequenced in a study. Each CDR3 protein gets one entry after TCRdb re-called the 5' RACE reads with MiXCR. The sample holds tens of thousands of distinct CDR3 sequences; approximately 23% are singletons and the top ten take 3.2%. Sequencing was carried out using tumor-infiltrating naive CD4+ T cells sorted from the breast tumor. Subset reported: naive CD4+ T cells, CD4+CD45RA+CD25-. The receptors here all came from a female donor with breast cancer.

CDR3 protein: CSAPKGAAGGGSEAFF. CDR3 in DNA: TGCAGTGCTCCTAAGGGGGCGGCCGGGGGGGGGTCTGAAGCTTTCTTT. This chain joins TRBV20-1 and TRBJ1-1; 7 bases map to TRBD1. With V trimmed by 5 bases and J by 6 bases, 18 bases remained unmatched. Per germline, CDR1 DFQATT and CDR2 SNEGSKA (reference sequence). The CDR3 runs 16 residues.

The V call is TRBV20-1, the J call TRBJ2-7; TRBD2 might be the D (6 bases). This CDR3 comprises 13 residues. V was trimmed by 6 bases and J by 1 base, leaving 13 bases between them. Germline V lookup: CDR1 DFQATT, CDR2 SNEGSKA (reference sequence). CDR3 in amino acids: CSAPSRGSYEQYF. The CDR3 DNA sequence: TGCAGTGCCCCTAGCCGGGGGTCCTACGAGCAGTACTTC.

V and J are TRBV6-5 and TRBJ2-1; 7 bases fit TRBD2. The V and J ends lost 6 bases and 10 bases, in that order; junction bases with no gene match: 9. The germline CDR1 and CDR2 sequences are MNHEY and SVGAGI. This CDR3 region has 13 residues. This CDR3 is CASRPQTSREQFF. In DNA form, the CDR3 reads TGTGCCAGCAGACCGCAGACTAGCAGGGAGCAGTTCTTC.

The rearrangement joins TRBV20-1 to TRBJ2-5; 7 bases line up with TRBD2. This CDR3 has 15 amino acids. CDR1 DFQATT and CDR2 SNEGSKA come from the germline V gene (reference sequence). V gave up 0 bases and J gave up 3 bases; unmatched junction bases: 7. CDR3 in amino acids: CSARDLALAEETQYF. The CDR3, as DNA: TGCAGTGCTAGAGATCTCGCTCTAGCGGAAGAGACCCAGTACTTC.

This clonotype was seen a few times. CDR3 in amino acids: CASSDGGALETQYF. In DNA form, the CDR3 reads TGTGCCAGCAGTGATGGTGGAGCCCTAGAGACCCAGTACTTC. The rearrangement links TRBV6-1 to TRBJ2-5; D gene ambiguous. The germline V gene has CDR1 MNHNS and CDR2 SASEGT. V lost 3 bases, J lost 4 bases, and 12 bases lay in between. The CDR3 is made up of 14 amino acids.

As for this clonotype: The CDR3 carries no conserved terminal phenylalanine or tryptophan, so it likely arises from a read error. The chain combines TRBV11-2 with TRBJ2-7; 7 bases align to TRBD1. This CDR3 contains 14 residues. CDR1 is SGHAT, CDR2 FQNNGV, per germline. Unmatched junction bases numbered 2, after V lost 1 base and J lost 2 bases. The CDR3 nucleotides read TGTGCCAGCAGCTTAGTTAGGGGGCCCTACGAGCAGTACTCC. The encoded protein is CASSLVRGPYEQYS.

This clonotype was counted between two and nine times. The chain recombines TRBV7-9 with TRBJ2-2; D may be TRBD1 (6 bases). Per the germline V gene, CDR1 is SEHNR and CDR2 is FQNEAQ (reference sequence). V lost 5 bases and J 3 bases, leaving 13 bases between the germline ends. CDR3 size: 15 residues. The CDR3 DNA reads as TGTGCCAGCAGCGACTGGACAGAACACACCGGGGAGCTGTTTTTT. Translated: CASSDWTEHTGELFF.

V and J are TRBV24-1 and TRBJ2-7; no reliable D call. V gave up 5 bases and J gave up 0 bases, with 16 bases separating them. The length of the CDR3 is 16 residues. CDR1 KGHDR and CDR2 SFDVKD come from the germline V gene. Written as DNA, the CDR3 is TGTGCCACCAGTGGTCCAGATGGTCCTATCTCCTACGAGCAGTACTTC. Translation: CATSGPDGPISYEQYF.

This rearrangement joins TRBV12-3 or TRBV12-4 to TRBJ2-1; the match to TRBD2 covers 13 bases. The CDR3 has 16 residues. With 6 bases clipped from V and 4 bases from J, the junction kept 6 bases outside the gene matches. CDR3 sequence reads: CASRWTSGSAYNEQFF. CDR3 DNA sequence: TGTGCCAGCAGGTGGACTAGCGGGAGTGCTTACAATGAGCAGTTCTTC.

This clonotype was counted ten times or more. The chain employs TRBV6-5 and TRBJ1-1; D is unresolved. The CDR3 has 14 amino acids. Trimming shortened V by 2 bases and J by 0 bases, and 7 bases separated the two germline ends. CDR1 is MNHEY, CDR2 SVGAGI, per germline. CDR3 protein: CASSYPAMNTEAFF. In DNA, the CDR3 is TGTGCCAGCAGTTACCCTGCTATGAACACTGAAGCTTTCTTT.

This clonotype has just a few counts. This sequence joins TRBV4-1 and TRBJ2-3; no firm D call. This CDR3 contains 14 residues. V was shortened by 1 base and J by 1 base, with 6 bases between the two germline ends. Germline V gene data show CDR1 as MGHRA and CDR2 as YSYEKL. CDR3 sequence reads: CASSQGRRTDTQYF. The CDR3 DNA sequence: TGCGCCAGCAGCCAAGGACGACGCACAGATACGCAGTATTTT.

The rearrangement links TRBV10-1 to TRBJ1-1; 8 bases line up with TRBD1. CDR3 length: 17 residues. V trimming: 6 bases; J trimming: 3 bases; junction bases outside the gene matches: 15. In germline, CDR1 is WNHNN, CDR2 SYGVQD (reference sequence). Here the CDR3 reads CASRATPGTGFYTEAFF. The CDR3 DNA reads TGCGCCAGCAGGGCGACACCTGGGACAGGATTTTACACTGAAGCTTTCTTT.

This chain links TRBV18 with TRBJ2-5; D gene ambiguous. V dropped 3 bases and J dropped 5 bases, with 10 bases sitting between them. Germline V gene data show CDR1 as KGHSH and CDR2 as LQKENI. The CDR3 is 13 amino acids. CDR3 amino acids: CASSPGSKETQYF. As DNA, the CDR3 is TGTGCCAGCTCACCCGGTAGTAAGGAGACCCAGTACTTC.

This clonotype has only a few counts. The junction does not match germline at one end; this may be a read error. V gene TRBV3-1 combines with J gene TRBJ1-2, with D possibly TRBD1 on 5 matching bases. Germline-derived CDR1 and CDR2 are LGHDT and YNNKEL (reference sequence). The CDR3 contains 13 residues. The CDR3 coding sequence is TGCGCCAGCAGCCCCGTCATAGGGGAGGGCTACACCTTC. This gives the protein CASSPVIGEGYTF.

This clonotype was counted a few times. V is TRBV20-1 and J is TRBJ2-7, with D maybe TRBD2 (6 bases). Germline CDR1 and CDR2: DFQATT and SNEGSKA (reference sequence). The CDR3 loop spans 15 amino acids. Trimming took 3 bases from V and 2 from J, leaving 17 bases between them. The CDR3: CSASLRRDLTYEQYF. CDR3 nucleotide sequence: TGCAGTGCTAGCCTCCGGCGGGACCTCACCTACGAGCAGTACTTC.

This clonotype was seen a handful of times. The gene calls are TRBV4-1 and TRBJ1-5; D remains ambiguous. Between the trimmed V and J ends, which lost 3 bases and 2 bases, there was a span of 8 bases. There are 14 residues in the CDR3. Germline CDR1 reads MGHRA; CDR2 reads YSYEKL. Here the CDR3 reads CASSHPPGNQPQHF. CDR3 bases: TGCGCCAGCAGCCACCCCCCGGGCAATCAGCCCCAGCATTTT.

The J gene is TRBJ2-1, the V gene TRBV7-3, with 7 bases aligning to TRBD2. The J segment lost 1 base and the V segment lost 5 bases, leaving 5 bases of the junction unmatched. There are 15 residues in the CDR3. The germline gives CDR1 SGHTA, CDR2 FQGTGA. The CDR3 spells CASSPSSGSYNEQFF. The DNA for the CDR3 is TGTGCCAGCAGCCCATCTAGCGGATCCTACAATGAGCAGTTCTTC.

At least ten counts were recorded for this clonotype. The chain recombines TRBV7-2 with TRBJ1-4, with TRBD1 as a possible D gene (6 bases). CDR3 length: 15 residues. CDR1 SGHTA and CDR2 FQGNSA come from the germline V gene. Trimming stripped 3 bases from V and 5 bases from J, with 13 bases between. DNA of the CDR3: TGTGCCAGCAGCTTCGGACAGCGGAAGAATGAAAAACTGTTTTTT. Protein: CASSFGQRKNEKLFF.

This clonotype is medium-sized within its sample. The chain recombines TRBV20-1 with TRBJ2-1; D is possibly TRBD2 (7 bases). This CDR3 comprises 15 residues. From germline, CDR1 is DFQATT and CDR2 SNEGSKA (reference sequence). The germline V and J ends were trimmed by 1 base and 2 bases, with 12 bases remaining between them. This CDR3 reads CSARVGGRPYNEQFF. In DNA, the CDR3 is TGCAGTGCTAGAGTGGGGGGGCGCCCCTACAATGAGCAGTTCTTC.

This clonotype came up a few times. The rearrangement joins TRBV5-4 to TRBJ2-2, with 7 bases matching TRBD2. CDR1 SGHNT and CDR2 YYREEE come from the germline V gene (reference sequence). This CDR3 contains 13 residues. V was pared by 9 bases and J by 6 bases, with 8 bases of the junction left unmatched. CDR3 DNA: TGTGCCACTTCGTTGCGGGGGTCCGGGGAGCTGTTTTTT. It translates to CATSLRGSGELFF.

To note about this clonotype: The CDR3 carries no conserved terminal phenylalanine or tryptophan, so it likely arises from a read error. The rearrangement links TRBV6-2 or TRBV6-3 to TRBJ2-1; D ambiguous. The V end was cut by 2 bases, the J end by 3 bases, with 2 bases between. Germline V gene sequence: CDR1 MNHEY, CDR2 SVGEGT. The CDR3 consists of 12 residues. CDR3 nucleotides: TGTGCCAGCAGTTACGGCTACAATGAGCAGTTCTTA. Its translation: CASSYGYNEQFL.

In this sample, this clonotype is medium-sized. The CDR3 is CSASSPFAPYTF. The CDR3 nucleotides are TGCAGTGCTAGCAGTCCTTTTGCCCCTTACACCTTC. The gene calls are TRBV20-1 and TRBJ1-2; D gene ambiguous. The CDR3 spans 12 residues. V was shortened by 3 bases and J by 11 bases, with 16 bases between the two germline ends. The germline V gene encodes CDR1 DFQATT and CDR2 SNEGSKA (reference sequence).

The rearrangement uses TRBV7-2 and TRBJ2-7; D is perhaps TRBD1 or TRBD2 (5 bases each). Trimming stripped 5 bases from V and 3 bases from J, with 11 bases between. Per the germline V gene, CDR1 is SGHTA and CDR2 is FQGNSA. CDR3 length equals 13 residues. As DNA, the CDR3 is TGTGCCAGCAGCAATCGGGGCGTCTACGAGCAGTACTTC. This gives the protein CASSNRGVYEQYF. The entire variable domain, with the rest obtained from reference TRBV7-2 and TRBJ2-7, is as follows: GAGVSQSPSNKVTEKGKDVELRCDPISGHTALYWYRQSLGQGLEFLIYFQGNSAPDKSGLPSDRFSAERTGGSVSTLTIQRTQQEDSAVYLCASSNRGVYEQYFGPGTRLTVT.

This clonotype has only a few counts. The chain is built from TRBV7-6 and TRBJ2-7; D may be TRBD1 or TRBD2 (5 bases each). This CDR3 comprises 14 residues. V gave up 5 bases and J gave up 4 bases, with 15 bases separating them. From germline, CDR1 is SGHVS and CDR2 FNYEAQ. The CDR3 region has the DNA TGTGCCAGCAGCAACTCCGGGACCGCGTACGAGCAGTACTTC. Its protein is CASSNSGTAYEQYF.

This clonotype turned up a few times. The genes are TRBV18 and TRBJ1-4; a possible D gene is TRBD1 (6 bases). The CDR3 runs 16 residues. Trimming cost V 8 bases and J 5 bases, with 21 bases left between them. Germline assignment: CDR1 KGHSH and CDR2 LQKENI. The CDR3 coding sequence is TGTGCCAGCGCTCGGACCTACAGGGATCAGAATGAAAAACTGTTTTTT. The encoded protein is CASARTYRDQNEKLFF.

Comment on this clonotype: A single base separates this from a much larger clone, so it may be a read error. The V call is TRBV6-5, the J call TRBJ2-3; TRBD2 might be the D (6 bases). This CDR3 has 14 residues. V dropped 2 bases and J dropped 6 bases, with 12 bases sitting between them. Looked up from germline, CDR1 is MNHEY and CDR2 is SVGAGI. The CDR3 loop reads CASSYTLAPDTQYF. The CDR3 DNA sequence: TGTGCCAGCAGTTACACACTAGCTCCTGATACGCAGTATTTT.

There are many counts of this clonotype. The rearrangement uses TRBV7-2 and TRBJ2-3; possibly TRBD2 for D (5 bases). Germline-derived CDR1 and CDR2 are SGHTA and FQGNSA. The CDR3 spans 13 residues. V lost 2 bases and J 4 bases, leaving 7 bases between the germline ends. CDR3: CASSLPGSDTQYF. The CDR3 bases are TGTGCCAGCAGCTTACCGGGGTCAGATACGCAGTATTTT. The full variable domain, rest sourced from reference TRBV7-2 and TRBJ2-3, is GAGVSQSPSNKVTEKGKDVELRCDPISGHTALYWYRQSLGQGLEFLIYFQGNSAPDKSGLPSDRFSAERTGGSVSTLTIQRTQQEDSAVYLCASSLPGSDTQYFGPGTRLTVL.

About this clonotype itself: The junction departs from the called germline gene at one end, perhaps through a read error. The chain recombines TRBV30 with TRBJ1-1; no reliable D call. Germline loops: CDR1 GTSNPN, CDR2 SVGIG (reference sequence). The CDR3 totals 11 residues. CDR3: CAWGENTGAFF. The DNA for the CDR3 is TGTGCCTGGGGGGAGAACACTGGAGCTTTCTTT.

The chain couples TRBV2 to TRBJ2-5, with 8 positions matching TRBD1. The germline V gene encodes CDR1 SNHLY and CDR2 FYNNEI. V lost 5 bases to trimming and J lost 4 bases; unmatched junction nucleotides: 6. CDR3 length: 14 residues. The CDR3 DNA reads TGTGCCAGCAGTACCGACAGGGGTTCAGAGACCCAGTACTTC. Amino acids: CASSTDRGSETQYF.

This clonotype was counted ten times or more. The genes are TRBV4-1 and TRBJ2-7; 7 positions match TRBD1. CDR3 size: 16 residues. Germline-derived CDR1 and CDR2 are MGHRA and YSYEKL. V lost 2 bases, J lost 0 bases, and 7 bases stayed unmatched. The CDR3 reads CASSQFLTGASYEQYF. Here the CDR3 DNA reads TGCGCCAGCAGCCAATTTTTAACAGGGGCCTCCTACGAGCAGTACTTC.

This clonotype turned up a few times. The rearrangement joins TRBV5-1 to TRBJ1-2, with TRBD1 as a possible D gene (5 bases). Germline loops: CDR1 SGHRS, CDR2 YFSETQ. There are 15 residues in the CDR3. Trimming stripped 3 bases from V and 5 bases from J, with 17 bases between. CDR3 amino acids: CASSSGTAAGYGYTF. The DNA for the CDR3 is TGCGCCAGCAGCTCCGGGACGGCCGCCGGGTATGGCTACACCTTC.

This clonotype has a count of ten or more. CDR3 in amino acids: CASSLPGQSETQYF. CDR3 bases: TGCGCCAGCAGCTTACCTGGACAGTCGGAGACCCAGTACTTC. The chain uses TRBV5-1 and TRBJ2-5; TRBD1 is a possible D gene (6 bases). V dropped 2 bases and J dropped 5 bases, with 13 bases sitting between them. This CDR3 is built from 14 residues. CDR1 and CDR2 (germline): SGHRS, YFSETQ.